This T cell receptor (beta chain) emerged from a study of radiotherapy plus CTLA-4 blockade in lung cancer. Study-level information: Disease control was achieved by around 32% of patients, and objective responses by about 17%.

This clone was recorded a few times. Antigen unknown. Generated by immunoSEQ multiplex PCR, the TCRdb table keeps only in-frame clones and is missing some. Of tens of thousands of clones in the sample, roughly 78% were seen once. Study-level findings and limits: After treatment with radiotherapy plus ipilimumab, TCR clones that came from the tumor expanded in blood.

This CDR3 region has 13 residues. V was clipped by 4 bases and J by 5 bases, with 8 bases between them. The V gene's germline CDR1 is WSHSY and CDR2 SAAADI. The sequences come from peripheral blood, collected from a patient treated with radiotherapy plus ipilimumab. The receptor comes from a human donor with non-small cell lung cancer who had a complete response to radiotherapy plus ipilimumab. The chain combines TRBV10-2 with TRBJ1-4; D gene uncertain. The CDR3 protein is CASSVQLNEKLFF. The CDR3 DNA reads TGCGCCAGCAGTGTTCAGCTAAATGAAAAACTGTTTTTT.